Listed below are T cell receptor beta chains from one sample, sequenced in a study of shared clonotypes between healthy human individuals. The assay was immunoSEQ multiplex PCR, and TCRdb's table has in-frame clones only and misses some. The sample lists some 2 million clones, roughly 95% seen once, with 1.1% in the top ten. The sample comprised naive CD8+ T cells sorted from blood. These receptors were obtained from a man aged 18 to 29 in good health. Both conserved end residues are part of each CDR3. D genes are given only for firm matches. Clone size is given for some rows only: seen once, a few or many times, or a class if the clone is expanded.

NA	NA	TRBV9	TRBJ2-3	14	CASSVVGAGDTQYF	TGTGCCAGCAGCGTAGTGGGGGCTGGGGATACGCAGTATTTT
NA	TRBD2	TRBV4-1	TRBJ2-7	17	CASSSGSGLASSYEQYF	TGCGCCAGCAGCTCCGGATCGGGACTAGCTAGCTCCTACGAGCAGTACTTC
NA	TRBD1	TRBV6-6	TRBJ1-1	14	CATTDRGGNTEAFF	TGTGCCACCACGGACAGGGGAGGGAACACTGAAGCTTTCTTT
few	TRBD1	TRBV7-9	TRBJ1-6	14	CASSRDSYNSPLHF	TGTGCCAGCAGCCGGGACAGCTATAATTCACCCCTCCACTTT
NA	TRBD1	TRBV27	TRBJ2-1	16	CASSLSTGTGLDEQFF	TGTGCCAGCAGTTTATCAACCGGGACAGGGTTGGATGAGCAGTTCTTC
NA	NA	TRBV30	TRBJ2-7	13	CAWATTGGVEQYF	TGTGCCTGGGCCACCACCGGGGGAGTCGAGCAGTACTTC
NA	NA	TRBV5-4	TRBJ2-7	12	CASSSGLYEQYF	TGTGCCAGCAGCTCGGGGCTTTACGAGCAGTACTTC
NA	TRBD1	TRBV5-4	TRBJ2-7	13	CASSPTGNYEQYF	TGTGCCAGCAGCCCGACAGGGAACTACGAGCAGTACTTC
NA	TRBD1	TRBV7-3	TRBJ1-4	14	CASSWDRGHEKLFF	TGTGCCAGCAGCTGGGACAGGGGGCATGAAAAACTGTTTTTT
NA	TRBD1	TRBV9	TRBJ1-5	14	CASSVEGQGQPQHF	TGTGCCAGCAGCGTAGAGGGACAGGGTCAGCCCCAGCATTTT
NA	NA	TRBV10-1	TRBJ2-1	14	CASSESGRDNEQFF	TGCGCCAGCAGTGAGTCTGGCAGGGACAATGAGCAGTTCTTC
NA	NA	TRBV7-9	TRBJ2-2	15	CASSLRQGDTGELFF	TGTGCCAGCAGCTTGCGGCAGGGAGACACCGGGGAGCTGTTTTTT
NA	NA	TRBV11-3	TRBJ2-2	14	CASSLVGPTGELFF	TGTGCCAGCAGCTTAGTCGGTCCCACCGGGGAGCTGTTTTTT
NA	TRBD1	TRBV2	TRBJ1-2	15	CASSLAGTGSYGYTF	TGTGCCAGCAGTTTAGCCGGGACAGGGAGCTATGGCTACACCTTC
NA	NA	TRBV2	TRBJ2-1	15	CASSEGPLPYNEQFF	TGTGCCAGCAGTGAAGGGCCCCTGCCATACAATGAGCAGTTCTTC
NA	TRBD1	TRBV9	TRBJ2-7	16	CASSAGPGTGSWEQYF	TGTGCCAGCAGCGCCGGGCCCGGGACAGGGTCTTGGGAGCAGTACTTC
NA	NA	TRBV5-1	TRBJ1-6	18	CASSRTTQGSSYNSPLHF	TGCGCCAGCAGCCGTACGACCCAGGGGAGCTCCTATAATTCACCCCTCCACTTT
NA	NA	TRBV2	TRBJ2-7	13	CASKGGEGLEQYF	TGTGCCAGCAAGGGGGGAGAGGGGCTCGAGCAGTACTTC
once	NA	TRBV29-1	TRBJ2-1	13	CSGEGPLNNEQFF	TGCAGCGGCGAGGGACCATTGAACAATGAGCAGTTCTTC
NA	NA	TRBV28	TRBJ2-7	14	CASSAPATSYEQYF	TGTGCCAGCAGTGCCCCGGCTACGTCCTACGAGCAGTACTTC
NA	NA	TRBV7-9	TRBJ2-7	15	CASSLVLGSAYEQYF	TGTGCCAGCAGCTTAGTTCTAGGGTCCGCCTACGAGCAGTACTTC
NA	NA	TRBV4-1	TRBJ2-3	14	CASSPGALTDTQYF	TGCGCCAGCAGCCCCGGGGCCCTTACAGATACGCAGTATTTT
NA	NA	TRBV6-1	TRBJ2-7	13	CASNSGPPYEQYF	TGTGCCAGCAACTCGGGACCTCCCTACGAGCAGTACTTC
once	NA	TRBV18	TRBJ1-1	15	CASSPEGALGTEAFF	TGTGCCAGCTCACCGGAAGGGGCCTTGGGCACTGAAGCTTTCTTT
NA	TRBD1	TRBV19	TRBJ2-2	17	CASLGNRGPFLGGELFF	TGTGCCAGCTTAGGCAACAGGGGGCCTTTTTTAGGTGGGGAGCTGTTTTTT
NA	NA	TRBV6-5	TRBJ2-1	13	CASSQREYNEQFF	TGTGCCAGCAGCCAACGGGAATACAATGAGCAGTTCTTC
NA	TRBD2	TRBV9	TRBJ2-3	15	CASSVEGGRADTQYF	TGTGCCAGCAGCGTAGAAGGCGGGAGGGCGGATACGCAGTATTTT
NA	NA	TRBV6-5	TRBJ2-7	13	CASSYGFSYEQYF	TGTGCCAGCAGTTACGGTTTTTCCTACGAGCAGTACTTC
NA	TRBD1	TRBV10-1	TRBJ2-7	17	CASSEWNLDRCPYEQYF	TGCGCCAGCAGTGAGTGGAATCTGGACAGGTGCCCCTACGAGCAGTACTTC
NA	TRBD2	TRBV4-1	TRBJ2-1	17	CASSQGTSGSLSDEQFF	TGCGCCAGCAGCCAGGGGACTAGCGGGAGTCTGTCGGATGAGCAGTTCTTC
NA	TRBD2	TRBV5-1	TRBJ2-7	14	CASSLPREGHEQYF	TGCGCCAGCAGCTTGCCACGGGAGGGCCACGAGCAGTACTTC
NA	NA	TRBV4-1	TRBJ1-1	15	CASSQAEGMNTEAFF	TGCGCCAGCAGCCAAGCTGAGGGGATGAACACTGAAGCTTTCTTT
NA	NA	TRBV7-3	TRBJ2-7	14	CASSPGGEAYEQYF	TGTGCCAGCAGCCCCGGGGGAGAGGCCTACGAGCAGTACTTC
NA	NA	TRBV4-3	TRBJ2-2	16	CASSPTPHSGAGELFF	TGCGCCAGCAGCCCCACCCCTCACAGCGGAGCCGGGGAGCTGTTTTTT
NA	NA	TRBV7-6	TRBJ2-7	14	CASSLEIASYEQYF	TGTGCCAGCAGCTTAGAGATAGCGAGCTACGAGCAGTACTTC
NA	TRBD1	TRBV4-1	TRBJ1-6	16	CASSPLFQGEYSPLHF	TGCGCCAGCAGCCCGCTTTTTCAGGGGGAGTATTCACCCCTCCACTTT
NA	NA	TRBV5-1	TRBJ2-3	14	CASSFLISTDTQYF	TGCGCCAGCAGCTTCCTAATCAGCACAGATACGCAGTATTTT